Listed here are 28 T cell receptor beta chains from one sample, sequenced in a study of blood T cells in healthy people across ages. Next came a second PCR, run for about 6 to 12 cycles, which used a sample-barcoded 5' primer along with a J-beta primer mix. MiXCR, run by TCRdb on the 5' RACE reads, gives a single entry per CDR3 protein. In the table there are 700,000 to 900,000 distinct CDR3 sequences, roughly 25% of which are singletons. These data also featured in a second study, about T cells of mothers and their children.

What was sequenced was blood. The receptors stem from a boy younger than 18 in good health.

This clonotype has a handful of counts. This chain links TRBV3-1 with TRBJ2-5; D is ambiguous. The better agreement between TRBJ2-1 and the DNA end casts doubt on the J call. Germline assignment: CDR1 LGHDT and CDR2 YNNKEL (reference sequence). The CDR3 has 13 amino acids. In DNA form, the CDR3 reads TGTGCCAGCAGCCAATTCAGGCTTCGTGAGCAGTTCTTC. Encoded protein: CASSQFRLREQFF.

This clonotype was detected a few times. The chain recombines TRBV5-1 with TRBJ2-5; a possible D gene is TRBD1 (5 bases). Germline V gene lookup returns CDR1 SGHRS and CDR2 YFSETQ. The CDR3 length is 14 residues. V was cut by 8 bases and J by 5 bases, with 19 bases left in between. The chain's CDR3 is CASSPGRARETQYF. Written as DNA, the CDR3 is TGCGCCAGTAGCCCGGGCAGGGCTCGGGAGACCCAGTACTTC.

The chain has TRBV30 and TRBJ1-6; D remains unclear. Germline V gives CDR1 GTSNPN, CDR2 SVGIG (reference sequence). The CDR3 sequence is 14 residues long. V was trimmed by 4 bases and J by 8 bases, leaving 15 bases between them. This CDR3 is CAWNRYSADSPLHF. Here the CDR3 DNA reads TGTGCCTGGAATCGGTACTCGGCGGATTCACCCCTCCACTTT.

This clonotype was seen just once. The chain joins TRBV28 to TRBJ2-6; TRBD1 agrees at 10 bases. The germline gives CDR1 MDHEN, CDR2 SYDVKM. The CDR3 runs to 17 residues. V lost 8 bases to trimming and J lost 1 base; unmatched junction nucleotides: 8. This CDR3 reads CASGVTGGRSGANVLTF. The CDR3 DNA sequence: TGTGCCAGCGGAGTGACAGGGGGCCGATCTGGGGCCAACGTCCTGACTTTC.

This clonotype appeared a few times. The gene calls are TRBV5-1 and TRBJ2-7, with D maybe TRBD1 (7 bases). The CDR3 loop spans 15 amino acids. Germline CDR1 is SGHRS and CDR2 is YFSETQ. V was shortened by 1 base and J by 4 bases, with 15 bases between the two germline ends. The chain's CDR3 is CASSLIETGRYEQYF. In DNA, the CDR3 is TGCGCCAGCAGCTTGATTGAGACAGGGAGGTACGAGCAGTACTTC.

This clonotype appeared a few times. CDR3 amino acids: CASSQDRGCANEQFF. The CDR3 region has the DNA TGTGCCAGCAGCCAAGATAGGGGGTGCGCCAATGAGCAGTTCTTC. This rearrangement joins TRBV3-1 to TRBJ2-1; TRBD1 might be the D (6 bases). Germline CDR1 and CDR2: LGHDT and YNNKEL (reference sequence). V was trimmed by 0 bases and J by 6 bases, leaving 12 bases between them. The CDR3 runs to 15 residues.

V usage is TRBV3-1 and J usage is TRBJ2-4; maybe TRBD2 (5 bases). V shed 5 bases and J shed 8 bases, with 10 bases lying between them. There are 12 residues in the CDR3. Germline CDR1 is LGHDT and CDR2 is YNNKEL (reference sequence). The CDR3 DNA is TGTGCCAGCAGCGACGCGCGGGACATTCAGTACTTC. It is translated as CASSDARDIQYF.

The chain combines TRBV5-1 with TRBJ1-5; possible D gene TRBD1, 5 bases. The CDR3 sequence is 15 residues long. The V gene's germline CDR1 is SGHRS and CDR2 YFSETQ. V lost 5 bases, J lost 6 bases, and 18 bases lay in between. This CDR3 is CASSSPKGDGQPQHF. In DNA form, the CDR3 reads TGCGCCAGCAGTAGCCCGAAAGGGGATGGTCAGCCCCAGCATTTT.

Only a few counts were recorded for this clonotype. Its ends do not fully match the called genes, so a read error is possible. The chain combines TRBV6-1 with TRBJ2-2, with a possible D match to TRBD2 (6 bases). The CDR3 is 16 residues long. Germline V gene data show CDR1 as MNHNS and CDR2 as SASEGT. CDR3 region: CASGTRDGENTGGLFF. Here the CDR3 DNA reads TGTGCCAGCGGGACCCGGGACGGCGAGAACACCGGGGGGCTGTTTTTT.

This clonotype was observed a few times. The rearrangement uses TRBV20-1 and TRBJ2-5, with a possible D match to TRBD1 (6 bases). CDR1 is DFQATT and CDR2 is SNEGSKA in the germline V gene (reference sequence). The CDR3 has 14 residues. V shed 6 bases and J shed 5 bases, with 19 bases lying between them. The CDR3 is CSADPGHRSETQYF. In nucleotides, the CDR3 is TGCAGTGCGGATCCGGGACACCGGAGTGAGACCCAGTACTTC.

This chain uses TRBV5-1 with TRBJ2-5, with D possibly TRBD2 on 5 matching bases. The end of the DNA aligns better with TRBJ2-7, so the J call may be wrong. Per the germline V gene, CDR1 is SGHRS and CDR2 is YFSETQ. This CDR3 contains 18 residues. CDR3 sequence: CASSLANDGGGRAYEQYF. CDR3 DNA: TGCGCCAGCAGCTTGGCCAACGACGGAGGCGGTAGGGCCTACGAGCAGTACTTC.

V and J are TRBV10-3 and TRBJ2-3; 9 positions match TRBD2. Germline-derived CDR1 and CDR2 are ENHRY and SYGVKD. V shed 10 bases, J shed 0 bases, and the junction held 8 bases outside the gene matches. The CDR3 totals 15 residues. As DNA, the CDR3 is TGTGCCACCAGGTTGGCGGGGGGGAGCACAGATACGCAGTATTTT. Its protein product is CATRLAGGSTDTQYF.

The sample holds a few counts of this clonotype. The chain couples TRBV28 to TRBJ1-5; no clear D gene. In germline, CDR1 is MDHEN, CDR2 SYDVKM. The CDR3 length is 14 residues. Trimming shortened V by 2 bases and J by 3 bases, and 8 bases separated the two germline ends. The CDR3 bases are TGTGCCAGCAGTTTAGAGACACCCAATCAGCCCCAGCATTTT. It yields the protein CASSLETPNQPQHF.

This clonotype was observed a handful of times. V is TRBV5-1 and J is TRBJ2-5, with D possibly TRBD1 on 7 matching bases. The CDR3 sequence is 16 residues long. Germline CDR1 and CDR2: SGHRS and YFSETQ. V was shortened by 1 base and J by 1 base, with 14 bases between the two germline ends. This CDR3 reads CASSLSQGGFQETQYF. The CDR3 DNA is TGCGCCAGCAGCTTGAGCCAGGGGGGCTTCCAAGAGACCCAGTACTTC.

With regard to this clonotype: An end of the junction does not agree with germline; a read error may underlie this. This chain connects TRBV10-2 to TRBJ2-1; 10 nucleotides line up with TRBD2. The CDR3 runs 16 residues. Per germline, CDR1 WSHSY and CDR2 SAAADI. DNA of the CDR3: TGCGTCAGCAGGCCTCCAGGGAGCGGGGGGGCGAATGAGCAGTTCTTC. It translates to CVSRPPGSGGANEQFF.

The chain recombines TRBV7-9 with TRBJ1-1; a weak D match, TRBD1 (6 bases). Per germline, CDR1 SEHNR and CDR2 FQNEAQ (reference sequence). This CDR3 has 15 residues. Deletions cut 5 bases from V and 0 bases from J, with 13 bases between. CDR3 DNA: TGTGCCAGCAGCAATCCCGGGACACTGAACACTGAAGCTTTCTTT. Its translation: CASSNPGTLNTEAFF.

A few counts support this clonotype. One end of the junction is discordant with germline, which a read error may explain. The chain uses TRBV7-9 and TRBJ2-5; TRBD2 matches 13 bases. Germline-derived CDR1 and CDR2 are SEHNR and FQNEAQ (reference sequence). The CDR3 covers 14 residues. The CDR3 region is CASSRPGLAGEPNF. CDR3 in DNA: TGTGCCAGCAGCCGCCCAGGACTAGCGGGGGAGCCGAACTTC.

The J gene is TRBJ2-3, the V gene TRBV29-1; 8 bases align to TRBD2. Per germline, CDR1 SQVTM and CDR2 ANQGSEA. Unmatched junction bases numbered 3, after V lost 8 bases and J lost 5 bases. The CDR3 spans 11 residues. CDR3 DNA: TGCAGCACGGGGGGGGGAGATACGCAGTATTTT. Amino acids: CSTGGGDTQYF.

This clonotype came up once. J is TRBJ2-7 and V is TRBV15; D call uncertain. Germline lookup yields CDR1 LNHNV and CDR2 YYDKDF (reference sequence). This CDR3 region has 14 residues. Trimming pared 1 base from V and 7 bases from J, leaving 14 bases between. CDR3 in DNA: TGTGCCACCAGCAGAGGTAGAGTCCCGAGGGAGCAGTACTTC. It specifies CATSRGRVPREQYF.

The chain uses TRBV6-1 and TRBJ2-3, with TRBD2 matching over 16 bases. The CDR3 length is 19 residues. In germline, CDR1 is MNHNS, CDR2 SASEGT. V trimming: 6 bases; J trimming: 5 bases; junction bases outside the gene matches: 14. The CDR3 loop is CASSPRGTSGGERRDTQYF. The CDR3 DNA sequence: TGTGCCAGCAGCCCAAGGGGGACTAGCGGGGGGGAGAGGAGAGATACGCAGTATTTT.

The J gene is TRBJ2-5, the V gene TRBV7-3, with 13 bases identical to TRBD2. The CDR3 covers 16 residues. With 2 bases clipped from V and 5 bases from J, the junction kept 5 bases outside the gene matches. Germline values: CDR1 SGHTA, CDR2 FQGTGA. CDR3 in DNA: TGTGCCAGCAGCTTATTCGGGACTAGCGGGGTTGAGACCCAGTACTTC. Protein sequence: CASSLFGTSGVETQYF.

The chain employs TRBV12-3 or TRBV12-4 and TRBJ2-7, with D possibly TRBD2 on 5 matching bases. The CDR3 has 13 amino acids. Trimming left V 6 bases short and J 11 bases short, with 20 bases between. This CDR3 is CASSHNDGKKEYF. The CDR3 nucleotides are TGTGCCAGCAGCCACAATGACGGGAAGAAGGAGTACTTC.

DNA for the CDR3: TGTGCCAGCAGCCCTAGTGGGACAGAGTACGAGCAGTACTTC. Amino acid sequence: CASSPSGTEYEQYF. This rearrangement joins TRBV7-3 to TRBJ2-7; 7 bases are shared with TRBD1. The germline CDR1 and CDR2 sequences are SGHTA and FQGTGA. The CDR3 covers 14 residues. Trimming took 5 bases from V and 4 from J; bases not matched to a gene: 8.

V and J are TRBV12-3 or TRBV12-4 and TRBJ1-2, with 8 bases matching TRBD1. J gave up 4 bases and V 1 base, and 5 bases lay outside the gene matches. This CDR3 comprises 15 residues. The CDR3 loop is CASSLGAGGIYGYTF. The CDR3 DNA reads as TGTGCCAGCAGTTTAGGGGCAGGGGGCATCTATGGCTACACCTTC.

A few counts support this clonotype. The chain is built from TRBV4-1 and TRBJ2-7; D may correspond to TRBD1 or TRBD2 (5 bases each). CDR1 is MGHRA and CDR2 is YSYEKL in the germline V gene. The CDR3 covers 14 residues. V lost 4 bases and J lost 3, with 13 bases in between. The DNA of the CDR3 is TGCGCCAGCAGCCGGGGACCGCGAATCTACGAGCAGTACGTC. This encodes CASSRGPRIYEQYV.

This clonotype came up a few times. The CDR3 spells CASSLSGLRWGKTQYF. The DNA for the CDR3 is TGTGCCAGCAGCTTATCAGGACTGCGCTGGGGGAAGACCCAGTACTTC. The V gene is TRBV7-6, the J gene TRBJ2-5, with D perhaps TRBD1 or TRBD2 (5 bases each). The CDR3 consists of 16 residues. Per germline, CDR1 SGHVS and CDR2 FNYEAQ. Trimming shortened V by 2 bases and J by 6 bases, and 19 bases separated the two germline ends.

The chain uses TRBV20-1 and TRBJ2-5, with TRBD1 identical over 9 bases. CDR1 is DFQATT and CDR2 is SNEGSKA in the germline V gene (reference sequence). J lost 3 bases, V lost 6 bases, and 5 bases had no gene match. The CDR3 runs 13 residues. The CDR3 loop reads CSATGTGKETQYF. The CDR3 DNA sequence: TGCAGTGCCACAGGGACAGGGAAAGAGACCCAGTACTTC.

The count of this clonotype is one. The rearrangement links TRBV12-5 to TRBJ2-1; TRBD2 might be the D (5 bases). The better agreement between TRBJ2-5 and the DNA end casts doubt on the J call. In germline, CDR1 is LGHNT, CDR2 FRNRAP. The CDR3 has 14 amino acids. The CDR3 loop reads CASGTRGLQETQYF. The CDR3 DNA sequence: TGTGCTAGTGGTACCAGAGGACTTCAAGAGACCCAGTACTTC.